The source of this T cell receptor (beta chain) is a study of T-cell reconstitution after alpha-beta-depleted transplantation in children. From germline, CDR1 is SGHRS and CDR2 YFSETQ. This CDR3 is 18 amino acids long. The V gene lost 0 bases and the J gene lost 4 bases, with 20 bases spanning the gap. TCRbeta library construction was performed incorporating unique molecular identifiers. Via MiXCR, TCRdb re-called the PCR reads, giving one row per CDR3 protein. The top ten clones hold approximately 1% of a sample with approximately 640,000 distinct CDR3 sequences, about 15% of them seen once. This material consisted of PBMCs from the stem cell graft donor, taken from the stem cell graft. The V gene is TRBV5-1, the J gene TRBJ2-1, with D possibly TRBD2 on 5 matching bases. The origin of this receptor is a human donor who donated a stem cell graft to a child with acute myeloid leukemia. DNA of the CDR3: TGCGCCAGCAGCTTGGAAGAGTGGAACGGCGGGTCGTACAATGAGCAGTTCTTC. Protein sequence: CASSLEEWNGGSYNEQFF.